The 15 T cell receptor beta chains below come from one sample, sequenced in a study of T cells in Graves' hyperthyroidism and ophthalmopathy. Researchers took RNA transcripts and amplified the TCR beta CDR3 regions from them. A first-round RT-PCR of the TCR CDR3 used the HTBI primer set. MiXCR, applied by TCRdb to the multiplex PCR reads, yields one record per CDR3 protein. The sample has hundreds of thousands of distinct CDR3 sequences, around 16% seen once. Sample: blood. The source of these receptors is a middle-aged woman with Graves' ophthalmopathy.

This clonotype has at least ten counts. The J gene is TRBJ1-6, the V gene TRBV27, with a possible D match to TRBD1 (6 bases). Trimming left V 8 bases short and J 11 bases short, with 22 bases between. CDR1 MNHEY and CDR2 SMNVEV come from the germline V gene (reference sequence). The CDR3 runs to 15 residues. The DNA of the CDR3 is TGTGCCAGCCGCCGGGGACACGGGTTCGATCCACCCCTCCACTTT. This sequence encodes CASRRGHGFDPPLHF.

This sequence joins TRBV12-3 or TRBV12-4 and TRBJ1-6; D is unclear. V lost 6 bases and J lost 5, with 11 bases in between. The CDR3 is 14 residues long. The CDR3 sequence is CASRIEVDNSPLHF. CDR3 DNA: TGTGCCAGCAGGATCGAAGTAGATAATTCACCCCTCCACTTT.

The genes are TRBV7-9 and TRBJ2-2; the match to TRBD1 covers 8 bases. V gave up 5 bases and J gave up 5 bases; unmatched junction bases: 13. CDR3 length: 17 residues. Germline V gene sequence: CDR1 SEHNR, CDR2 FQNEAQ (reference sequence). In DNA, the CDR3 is TGTGCCAGCAGCCCAAGGACAGGGAGGTTGCAAACCGGGGAGCTGTTTTTT. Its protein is CASSPRTGRLQTGELFF. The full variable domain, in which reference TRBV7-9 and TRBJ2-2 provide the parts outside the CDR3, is DTGVSQNPRHKITKRGQNVTFRCDPISEHNRLYWYRQTLGQGPEFLTYFQNEAQLEKSRLLSDRFSAERPKGSFSTLEIQRTEQGDSAMYLCASSPRTGRLQTGELFFGEGSRLTVL.

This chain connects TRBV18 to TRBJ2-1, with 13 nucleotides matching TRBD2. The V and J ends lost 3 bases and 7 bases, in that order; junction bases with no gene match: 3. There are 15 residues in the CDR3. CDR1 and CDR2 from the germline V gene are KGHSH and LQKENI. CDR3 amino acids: CASSPWTSGSNEQFF. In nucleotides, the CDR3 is TGTGCCAGCTCACCGTGGACTAGCGGGAGTAATGAGCAGTTCTTC.

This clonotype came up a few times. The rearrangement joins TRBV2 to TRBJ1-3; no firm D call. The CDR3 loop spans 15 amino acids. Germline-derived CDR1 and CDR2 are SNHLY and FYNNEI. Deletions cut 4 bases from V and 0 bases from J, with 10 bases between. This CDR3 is CASSATGSSGNTIYF. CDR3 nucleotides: TGTGCCAGCAGTGCAACCGGGAGCTCTGGAAACACCATATATTTT.

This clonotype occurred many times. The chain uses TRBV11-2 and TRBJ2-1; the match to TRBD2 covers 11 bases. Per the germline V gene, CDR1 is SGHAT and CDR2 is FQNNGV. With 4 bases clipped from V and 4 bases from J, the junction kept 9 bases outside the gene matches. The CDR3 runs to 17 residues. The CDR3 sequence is CASSSLTGTSGYNEQFF. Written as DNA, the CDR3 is TGTGCCAGCAGCTCGCTTACCGGGACTAGCGGTTACAATGAGCAGTTCTTC.

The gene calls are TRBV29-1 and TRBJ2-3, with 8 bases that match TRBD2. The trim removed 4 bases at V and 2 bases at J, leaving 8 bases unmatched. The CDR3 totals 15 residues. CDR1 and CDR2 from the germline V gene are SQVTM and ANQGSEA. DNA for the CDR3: TGCAGCGTTGCCGGGGGGGGTGGCCCCACAGATACGCAGTATTTT. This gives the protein CSVAGGGGPTDTQYF.

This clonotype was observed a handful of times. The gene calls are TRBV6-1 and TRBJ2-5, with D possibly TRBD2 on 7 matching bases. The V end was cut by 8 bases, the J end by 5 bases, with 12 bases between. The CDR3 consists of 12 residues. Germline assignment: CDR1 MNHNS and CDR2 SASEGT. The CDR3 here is CASSGGPETQYF. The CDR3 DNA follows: TGTGCCAGCTCCGGGGGGCCGGAGACCCAGTACTTC.

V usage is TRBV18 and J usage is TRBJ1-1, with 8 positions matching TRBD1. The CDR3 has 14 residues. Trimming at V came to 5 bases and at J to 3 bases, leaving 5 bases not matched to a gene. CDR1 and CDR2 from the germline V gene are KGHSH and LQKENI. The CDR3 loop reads CASSSDRGDTEAFF. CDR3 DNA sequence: TGTGCCAGCTCATCCGACAGGGGAGACACTGAAGCTTTCTTT. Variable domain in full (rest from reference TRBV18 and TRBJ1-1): NAGVMQNPRHLVRRRGQEARLRCSPMKGHSHVYWYRQLPEEGLKFMVYLQKENIIDESGMPKERFSAEFPKEGPSILRIQQVVRGDSAAYFCASSSDRGDTEAFFGQGTRLTVV.

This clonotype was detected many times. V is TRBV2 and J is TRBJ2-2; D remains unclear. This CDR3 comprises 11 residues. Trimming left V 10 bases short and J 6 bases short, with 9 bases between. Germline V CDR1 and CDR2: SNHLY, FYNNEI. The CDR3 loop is CATQIAGELFF. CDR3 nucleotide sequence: TGTGCCACACAAATTGCCGGGGAGCTGTTTTTT.

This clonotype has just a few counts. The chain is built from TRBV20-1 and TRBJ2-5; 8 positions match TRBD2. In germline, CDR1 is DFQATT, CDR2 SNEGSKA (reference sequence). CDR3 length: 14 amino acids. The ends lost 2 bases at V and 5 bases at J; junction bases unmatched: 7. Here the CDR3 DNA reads TGCAGTGCTAGATCGGATCGGGGGGGGGAGACCCAGTACTTC. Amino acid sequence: CSARSDRGGETQYF.

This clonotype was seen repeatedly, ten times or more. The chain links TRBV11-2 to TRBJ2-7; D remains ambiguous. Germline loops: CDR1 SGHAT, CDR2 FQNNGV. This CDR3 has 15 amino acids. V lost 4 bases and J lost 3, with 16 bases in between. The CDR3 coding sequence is TGTGCCAGCAGCTCGTCGACCGGATCTGTCTACGAGCAGTACTTC. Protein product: CASSSSTGSVYEQYF.

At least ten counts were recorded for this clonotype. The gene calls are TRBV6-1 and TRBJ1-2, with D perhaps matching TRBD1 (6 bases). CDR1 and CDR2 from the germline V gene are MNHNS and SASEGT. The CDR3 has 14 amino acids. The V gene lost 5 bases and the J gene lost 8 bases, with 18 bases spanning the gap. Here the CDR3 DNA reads TGTGCCAGCAGTACAAACCCCTTTGGGGGCGGCTACACCTTC. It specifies CASSTNPFGGGYTF.

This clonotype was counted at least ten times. CDR3 DNA sequence: TGTGCCAGCAGTTACTATAGCTCTGGGGCCAACGTCCTGACTTTC. Amino acids: CASSYYSSGANVLTF. This chain connects TRBV6-2 or TRBV6-3 to TRBJ2-6; D is ambiguous. V was pared by 1 base and J by 0 bases, with 4 bases between. Germline CDR1 reads MNHEY; CDR2 reads SVGEGT. There are 15 residues in the CDR3.

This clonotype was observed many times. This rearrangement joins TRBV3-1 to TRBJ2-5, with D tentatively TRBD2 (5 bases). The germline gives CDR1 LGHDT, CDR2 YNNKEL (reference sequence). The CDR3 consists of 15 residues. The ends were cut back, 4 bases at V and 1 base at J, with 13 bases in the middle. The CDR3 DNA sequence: TGTGCCAGCAGCCCTCAGACTGGGAGCCAAGAGACCCAGTACTTC. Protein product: CASSPQTGSQETQYF.